One and the same sample provided the 18 T cell receptor beta chains below, sequenced in a study of spatial heterogeneity in lung cancer. In TCRdb, the 5' RACE reads were re-called with MiXCR into one record per CDR3 protein. The sample lists about 23,000 distinct CDR3 sequences, around 10% occurring once. The time point: blood at routine non-recurrence follow-up after resection. Sequencing was performed on PBMCs, taken at follow-up. The source of these receptors is a male donor with early-stage non-small cell lung cancer.

This clonotype has at least ten counts. This rearrangement joins TRBV12-3 or TRBV12-4 to TRBJ2-1, with 8 positions matching TRBD1. This CDR3 has 14 residues. V lost 3 bases, J lost 8 bases, and 6 bases stayed unmatched. The CDR3 nucleotides read TGTGCCAGCAGTTTTGGACAGGGAATCGATGAGCAGTTCTTC. Its protein is CASSFGQGIDEQFF.

This clonotype was counted ten times or more. The J gene is TRBJ1-1, the V gene TRBV5-1; D is ambiguous. From germline, CDR1 is SGHRS and CDR2 YFSETQ. Deletions cut 6 bases from V and 1 base from J, with 10 bases between. This CDR3 contains 13 residues. CDR3 nucleotides: TGCGCCAGCACAACAGCCCCGAACACTGAAGCTTTCTTT. Its translation: CASTTAPNTEAFF. Using reference TRBV5-1 and TRBJ1-1 for the parts outside the CDR3, the full variable domain is KAGVTQTPRYLIKTRGQQVTLSCSPISGHRSVSWYQQTPGQGLQFLFEYFSETQRNKGNFPGRFSGRQFSNSRSEMNVSTLELGDSALYLCASTTAPNTEAFFGQGTRLTVV.

This clonotype appeared many times. V is TRBV27 and J is TRBJ2-3, with D tentatively TRBD2 (5 bases). The CDR3 is 14 residues long. Trimming removed 7 bases at V and 2 bases at J, with 13 bases between. In germline, CDR1 is MNHEY, CDR2 SMNVEV (reference sequence). In DNA form, the CDR3 reads TGTGCCAGCACCCAGCGGAGCCCCACAGATACGCAGTATTTT. Translating gives CASTQRSPTDTQYF.

This clonotype was seen ten or more times. The V call is TRBV6-6, the J call TRBJ1-4; 8 bases fit TRBD1. V shed 5 bases and J 5 bases; nucleotides not matched to a gene: 4. Germline-derived CDR1 and CDR2 are MNHNY and SVGAGI (reference sequence). There are 14 residues in the CDR3. CDR3 sequence (DNA): TGTGCCAGCAGTCGGGACAGGCAAAATGAAAAACTGTTTTTT. It specifies CASSRDRQNEKLFF.

This clonotype was seen at least ten times. The chain links TRBV20-1 to TRBJ2-1; no definite D call. CDR1 and CDR2 (germline): DFQATT, SNEGSKA (reference sequence). This CDR3 region has 13 residues. Deletions cut 5 bases from V and 9 bases from J, with 17 bases between. CDR3 sequence reads: CSADPTASPEQFF. CDR3 nucleotide sequence: TGCAGTGCTGATCCCACCGCTTCCCCTGAGCAGTTCTTC.

This sequence joins TRBV6-2 or TRBV6-3 and TRBJ2-1; a possible D gene is TRBD2 (6 bases). Germline V gene sequence: CDR1 MNHEY, CDR2 SVGEGT. V was trimmed by 0 bases and J by 6 bases, leaving 9 bases between them. The CDR3 runs to 14 residues. The CDR3: CASSYSGGSNEQFF. CDR3 in DNA: TGTGCCAGCAGTTACTCGGGAGGTAGCAATGAGCAGTTCTTC.

This clonotype was seen repeatedly, ten times or more. V gene TRBV5-6 combines with J gene TRBJ1-2, with D maybe TRBD1 (6 bases). Germline V gene data show CDR1 as SGHDT and CDR2 as YYEEEE. Between the trimmed V and J ends, which lost 4 bases and 6 bases, there was a span of 19 bases. The CDR3 spans 15 residues. The CDR3 is CASSPSETGLNGYTF. In DNA form, the CDR3 reads TGTGCCAGCAGCCCTTCCGAGACAGGATTGAATGGCTACACCTTC.

This clonotype was seen ten or more times. The J gene is TRBJ2-7, the V gene TRBV28; no clear D. Trimming stripped 2 bases from V and 0 bases from J, with 8 bases between. This CDR3 has 14 amino acids. Germline V lookup: CDR1 MDHEN, CDR2 SYDVKM. CDR3 DNA sequence: TGTGCCAGCAGTTTAATCAGGTACTCCTACGAGCAGTACTTC. It encodes CASSLIRYSYEQYF.

This clonotype appeared many times. The chain links TRBV7-9 to TRBJ2-7, with no clear D. The germline V and J ends were trimmed by 5 bases and 2 bases, with 13 bases remaining between them. From germline, CDR1 is SEHNR and CDR2 FQNEAQ (reference sequence). This CDR3 contains 14 residues. This CDR3 is CASSPGLVAYEQYF. DNA for the CDR3: TGTGCCAGCAGCCCGGGTCTCGTGGCCTACGAGCAGTACTTC.

This clonotype was observed many times. The CDR3, as DNA: TGTGCCAGCAGTACCACCCGACAGGGGGTCAATGAGCAGTTCTTC. The encoded protein is CASSTTRQGVNEQFF. This rearrangement joins TRBV28 to TRBJ2-1; 9 positions agree with TRBD1. The CDR3 covers 15 residues. The V segment lost 5 bases and the J segment 6 bases; nucleotides outside the gene matches: 8. Germline lookup yields CDR1 MDHEN and CDR2 SYDVKM.

This clonotype was recorded a few times. J is TRBJ2-6 and V is TRBV6-6; 8 nucleotides agree with TRBD1. The CDR3 sequence is 21 residues long. The V and J ends lost 2 bases and 1 base, in that order; junction bases with no gene match: 16. Germline V lookup: CDR1 MNHNY, CDR2 SVGAGI (reference sequence). This CDR3 is CASSYERVRGLLGSGANVLTF. CDR3 DNA: TGTGCCAGCAGTTACGAGCGAGTCAGGGGGCTTCTTGGGTCTGGGGCCAACGTCCTGACTTTC.

The gene calls are TRBV2 and TRBJ1-2, with 9 nucleotides matching TRBD1. Germline V gene sequence: CDR1 SNHLY, CDR2 FYNNEI. V trimming: 10 bases; J trimming: 1 base; junction bases outside the gene matches: 4. The CDR3 runs 13 residues. The CDR3 region has the DNA TGTGCCACCAGGACAGGGGATAACTATGGCTACACCTTC. Translation gives CATRTGDNYGYTF.

This chain joins TRBV15 and TRBJ2-1; no firm D call. Trimming removed 1 base from V and 5 bases from J, with 15 bases in between. The CDR3 is made up of 16 amino acids. Germline loops: CDR1 LNHNV, CDR2 YYDKDF (reference sequence). This CDR3 reads CATSRGDALGNNEQFF. CDR3 nucleotides: TGTGCCACCAGCAGAGGCGACGCATTGGGCAACAATGAGCAGTTCTTC.

The V gene is TRBV19, the J gene TRBJ2-5; D not resolved. V lost 10 bases to trimming and J lost 6 bases, with 24 bases between them. This CDR3 is built from 15 residues. Per germline, CDR1 LNHDA and CDR2 SQIVND (reference sequence). The CDR3 here is CATSPPAALGKTQYF. As DNA, the CDR3 is TGTGCCACCTCCCCCCCGGCAGCCCTTGGAAAGACCCAGTACTTC.

This clonotype was recorded many times. The chain carries TRBV28 and TRBJ2-1; tentative D call: TRBD2 (5 bases). CDR3 size: 14 residues. Looked up from germline, CDR1 is MDHEN and CDR2 is SYDVKM. V shed 1 base and J shed 9 bases, with 13 bases lying between them. This CDR3 reads CASSLSRGASEQFF. CDR3 DNA sequence: TGTGCCAGCAGTTTATCCCGGGGAGCAAGTGAGCAGTTCTTC.

This chain connects TRBV10-3 to TRBJ1-5; 9 nucleotides line up with TRBD1. The J segment lost 7 bases and the V segment lost 2 bases, leaving 18 bases of the junction unmatched. Germline CDR1 and CDR2: ENHRY and SYGVKD. The CDR3 is made up of 19 amino acids. CDR3: CAISEAGFGGTGRGQPQHF. The CDR3 nucleotides read TGTGCCATCAGTGAGGCGGGATTCGGCGGGACAGGGCGGGGGCAGCCCCAGCATTTT.

This clonotype was recorded a few times. The CDR3, as DNA: TGTGCCAGCAGCCCAAGACAGGCTCTGAGGGAGACCCAGTACTTC. It encodes CASSPRQALRETQYF. The chain has TRBV12-3 or TRBV12-4 and TRBJ2-5, with D maybe TRBD1 (6 bases). V lost 6 bases, J lost 5 bases, and 19 bases lay in between. The CDR3 covers 15 residues.

The chain uses TRBV20-1 and TRBJ1-5; TRBD1 is a possible D gene (6 bases). Trimming took 5 bases from V and 7 from J, leaving 15 bases between them. CDR1 and CDR2 from the germline V gene are DFQATT and SNEGSKA (reference sequence). The CDR3 is 13 amino acids. CDR3 region: CSAGAPQGQPQHF. CDR3 nucleotides: TGCAGTGCTGGAGCCCCACAGGGACAGCCCCAGCATTTT.